These 22 T cell receptor beta chains were sequenced from one sample in a study of CD8 T cells in ankylosing spondylitis. General study results and limits: Within ankylosing spondylitis blood, a TCR beta motif made up of roughly eight highly homologous variants appeared to be characteristic.

TCRdb independently ran MiXCR on the 5' RACE reads; one entry per CDR3 protein. The data hold around 480,000 distinct CDR3 sequences, with roughly a sixth observed a single time. Antigens for these TCRs are unknown. Source material: blood, either unsorted or a sorted T cell fraction (not recorded which). These receptors were collected from a male donor with ankylosing spondylitis.

The chain couples TRBV11-2 to TRBJ1-2; 7 nucleotides agree with TRBD1. The V gene end was trimmed by 5 bases and the J gene end by 4 bases; junction bases not matched to a gene: 10. Germline assignment: CDR1 SGHAT and CDR2 FQNNGV. The CDR3 has 15 residues. The CDR3 nucleotides read TGTGCCAGCAGCCGAAACCGGGACAGTCCCTATGGCTACACCTTC. This sequence encodes CASSRNRDSPYGYTF. The complete variable domain, with remaining parts taken from reference TRBV11-2 and TRBJ1-2, reads EAGVAQSPRYKIIEKRQSVAFWCNPISGHATLYWYQQILGQGPKLLIQFQNNGVVDDSQLPKDRFSAERLKGVDSTLKIQPAKLEDSAVYLCASSRNRDSPYGYTFGSGTRLTVV.

This clonotype was recorded a few times. The chain combines TRBV12-3 or TRBV12-4 with TRBJ1-1, with TRBD1 as a possible D gene (5 bases). The CDR3 spans 12 residues. V was cut by 5 bases and J by 3 bases, with 7 bases left in between. CDR3: CASSRQYTEAFF. The CDR3 DNA follows: TGTGCCAGCAGTCGACAGTACACTGAAGCTTTCTTT.

This clonotype has only a few counts. V usage is TRBV6-2 or TRBV6-3 and J usage is TRBJ2-1, with TRBD2 matching 11 bases. V lost 6 bases to trimming and J lost 9 bases; unmatched junction nucleotides: 4. This CDR3 spans 13 amino acids. Germline loops: CDR1 MNHEY, CDR2 SVGEGT. CDR3 amino acids: CASRKLAGVEQFF. The CDR3 DNA reads as TGTGCCAGCAGAAAACTAGCGGGGGTTGAGCAGTTCTTC.

The gene calls are TRBV28 and TRBJ2-2, with D tentatively TRBD2 (5 bases). The CDR3 consists of 15 residues. V lost 3 bases and J 5 bases, leaving 13 bases between the germline ends. CDR1 is MDHEN and CDR2 is SYDVKM in the germline V gene. The CDR3 spells CASSFAGLRTGELFF. The CDR3 DNA follows: TGTGCCAGCAGTTTTGCGGGTTTAAGGACCGGGGAGCTGTTTTTT.

This clonotype was counted only a few times. The V call is TRBV4-3, the J call TRBJ1-1; no clear D gene. CDR1 LGHNA and CDR2 YSLEER come from the germline V gene. V was clipped by 4 bases and J by 0 bases, with 9 bases between them. The CDR3 has 14 amino acids. Here the CDR3 reads CASSPSVLNTEAFF. Here the CDR3 DNA reads TGCGCCAGCAGCCCCAGCGTCTTGAACACTGAAGCTTTCTTT.

CDR3 region: CASSQERDIPSREQYF. CDR3 DNA sequence: TGTGCCAGCAGCCAAGAAAGGGACATCCCCTCGAGGGAGCAGTACTTC. The rearrangement links TRBV4-2 to TRBJ2-7, with D perhaps TRBD1 (6 bases). V shed 0 bases and J shed 7 bases, with 19 bases lying between them. Germline CDR1 reads LGHNA; CDR2 reads YNFKEQ. The CDR3 length is 16 residues.

The rearrangement links TRBV20-1 to TRBJ1-1, with 7 bases lining up with TRBD1. The junction had 3 bases not matched to a gene; V was cut back by 5 bases and J by 6 bases. Germline CDR1 DFQATT, CDR2 SNEGSKA (reference sequence). This CDR3 comprises 11 residues. CDR3 loop: CSAQGGAEAFF. CDR3 nucleotide sequence: TGCAGTGCTCAGGGGGGTGCTGAAGCTTTCTTT.

This clonotype was seen a handful of times. CDR3 sequence (DNA): TGTGCCAGCAGGAGGGACAGGGCGGGCAATCAGCCCCAGCATTTT. Protein product: CASRRDRAGNQPQHF. The J gene is TRBJ1-5, the V gene TRBV6-1; 9 bases align to TRBD1. The CDR3 spans 15 residues. CDR1 and CDR2 (germline): MNHNS, SASEGT. V lost 6 bases, J lost 2 bases, and 5 bases stayed unmatched.

Only a few counts were recorded for this clonotype. V and J are TRBV12-3 or TRBV12-4 and TRBJ1-1, with TRBD1 identical over 9 bases. The CDR3 contains 18 residues. The ends lost 4 bases at V and 5 bases at J; junction bases unmatched: 17. The CDR3 here is CASSSPGQGNVGWTEAFF. The CDR3 DNA sequence: TGTGCCAGCAGTTCTCCGGGACAGGGCAACGTAGGTTGGACTGAAGCTTTCTTT.

The V call is TRBV6-6, the J call TRBJ2-3; D remains ambiguous. Germline CDR1 reads MNHNY; CDR2 reads SVGAGI (reference sequence). The V end was cut by 2 bases, the J end by 2 bases, with 5 bases between. The CDR3 runs to 13 residues. CDR3 amino acids: CASSYTNTDTQYF. The CDR3 DNA follows: TGTGCCAGCAGTTACACGAACACAGATACGCAGTATTTT.

The J gene is TRBJ1-4, the V gene TRBV21-1; the DNA was not compared with TRBD1, the D call given in the table. TRBV21-1 is a recognized pseudogene. This CDR3 spans 14 amino acids. DNA for the CDR3: TGTGCCAGCAGCAAGGCCGGGGGGTGGGAAAAACTGTTTTTT. The encoded protein is CASSKAGGWEKLFF.

This sequence joins TRBV20-1 and TRBJ2-5, with D possibly TRBD1 on 5 matching bases. The germline gives CDR1 DFQATT, CDR2 SNEGSKA (reference sequence). This CDR3 contains 12 residues. Between the trimmed V and J ends, which lost 4 bases and 1 base, there was a span of 7 bases. The CDR3 DNA reads TGCAGTGCTACGGACACCCAAGAGACCCAGTACTTC. Translating it yields CSATDTQETQYF.

This clonotype was detected a few times. The chain combines TRBV7-9 with TRBJ1-2; 9 nucleotides align to TRBD1. This CDR3 spans 14 amino acids. Trimming at V came to 4 bases and at J to 3 bases, leaving 3 bases not matched to a gene. The germline gives CDR1 SEHNR, CDR2 FQNEAQ (reference sequence). The CDR3 sequence: CASSSQGAHYGYTF. The CDR3 DNA follows: TGTGCCAGCAGCTCACAGGGGGCCCACTATGGCTACACCTTC.

The J gene is TRBJ1-1, the V gene TRBV18, with 7 bases that match TRBD1. This CDR3 contains 13 residues. Germline CDR1 and CDR2: KGHSH and LQKENI. Trimming removed 6 bases from V and 4 bases from J; junction bases left unmatched: 5. CDR3 in amino acids: CASSQGQSTEAFF. DNA for the CDR3: TGTGCCAGCTCCCAGGGACAGAGCACTGAAGCTTTCTTT.

The chain employs TRBV7-2 and TRBJ2-3; the D is unclear. The CDR3 extends over 15 amino acids. The germline V gene encodes CDR1 SGHTA and CDR2 FQGNSA. Between the trimmed V and J ends, which lost 1 base and 2 bases, there was a span of 10 bases. The CDR3 here is CASSLDGLNTDTQYF. As DNA, the CDR3 is TGTGCCAGCAGCTTAGACGGGCTGAACACAGATACGCAGTATTTT.

This clonotype turned up a few times. The V and J genes are TRBV12-3 or TRBV12-4 and TRBJ1-5; 7 bases are shared with TRBD1. This CDR3 region has 16 residues. Unmatched junction bases numbered 5, after V lost 0 bases and J lost 3 bases. CDR3 in amino acids: CASSLALGQLNQPQHF. The CDR3 bases are TGTGCCAGCAGTTTAGCGCTGGGACAGCTCAATCAGCCCCAGCATTTT.

The chain uses TRBV9 and TRBJ2-4; D is possibly TRBD1 or TRBD2 (6 bases each). Germline V gives CDR1 SGDLS, CDR2 YYNGEE. The CDR3 has 14 residues. Trimming removed 0 bases from V and 5 bases from J, with 9 bases in between. The DNA of the CDR3 is TGTGCCAGCAGCGTAGGGGGGGCCCAAAACATTCAGTACTTC. Translating gives CASSVGGAQNIQYF.

This clonotype has ten or more counts. The chain has TRBV2 and TRBJ2-2; a possible D gene is TRBD2 (5 bases). CDR1 and CDR2 from the germline V gene are SNHLY and FYNNEI. Trimming pared 5 bases from V and 6 bases from J, leaving 10 bases between. The CDR3 spans 13 residues. DNA for the CDR3: TGTGCCAGCAGTCAAACTAGTTCCGGGGAGCTGTTTTTT. This encodes CASSQTSSGELFF. Combining the CDR3 with reference TRBV2 and TRBJ2-2 gives the whole variable domain EPEVTQTPSHQVTQMGQEVILRCVPISNHLYFYWYRQILGQKVEFLVSFYNNEISEKSEIFDDQFSVERPDGSNFTLKIRSTKLEDSAMYFCASSQTSSGELFFGEGSRLTVL.

This clonotype was seen more than once but under ten times. The gene calls are TRBV6-5 and TRBJ1-2; 9 bases match TRBD1. CDR1 and CDR2 (germline): MNHEY, SVGAGI. This CDR3 contains 14 residues. The V and J ends lost 0 bases and 6 bases, in that order; junction bases with no gene match: 2. The chain's CDR3 is CASSYSDRGNGYTF. CDR3 coding DNA: TGTGCCAGCAGTTACTCTGACAGGGGGAATGGCTACACCTTC.

This clonotype occurred a few times. The chain is built from TRBV25-1 and TRBJ2-5, with 13 bases identical to TRBD2. The germline V gene has CDR1 MGHDK and CDR2 SYGVNS. Losses at the gene ends were 3 bases for V and 5 bases for J; bases not matched to a gene: 12. The CDR3 is 18 amino acids. The CDR3 sequence: CASSENGGLAGLAETQYF. The CDR3 DNA reads TGTGCCAGCAGTGAGAACGGGGGACTAGCGGGATTGGCGGAGACCCAGTACTTC.

The chain couples TRBV9 to TRBJ2-5, with 9 bases matching TRBD2. Trimming at V came to 4 bases and at J to 4 bases, leaving 11 bases not matched to a gene. Germline CDR1 and CDR2: SGDLS and YYNGEE. The length of the CDR3 is 16 residues. The CDR3: CASSRSGGQEGETQYF. The CDR3 nucleotides are TGTGCCAGCAGCCGTAGCGGGGGTCAAGAGGGAGAGACCCAGTACTTC.

This chain uses TRBV11-3 with TRBJ2-5; tentatively, D is TRBD1 or TRBD2 (6 bases each). Trimming removed 6 bases at V and 1 base at J, with 18 bases between. Germline lookup yields CDR1 SGHNT and CDR2 YENEEA. This CDR3 spans 16 amino acids. The CDR3 loop reads CASRGKGGFGQETQYF. In DNA form, the CDR3 reads TGTGCCAGCAGAGGAAAGGGGGGATTCGGCCAAGAGACCCAGTACTTC.